This T cell receptor beta chain was sequenced for a study of cytomegalovirus exposure and HLA in healthy donors. Study results and limitations: Most CMV-associated TCR beta chains were later found to appear HLA-restricted. The investigators catalogued 150 or so TCR beta chains as cytomegalovirus-associated. In vitro assays verified that a few CMV-associated chains recognized CMV antigens specifically. Accurate HLA-A and HLA-B prediction from TCR beta sequences was reported for most subjects.

CDR3 length: 14 residues. Trimming took 10 bases from V and 8 from J; bases not matched to a gene: 16. Germline values: CDR1 MNHNS, CDR2 SASEGT. Researchers ran the PCR with 60 Vbeta and 13 Jbeta primers. The repertoire was sequenced with immunoSEQ multiplex PCR; TCRdb's copy has only in-frame clones and lacks some. In the table there are approximately 120,000 clones, around 84% of which are singletons. Only one count was recorded for this clone. Its antigen is not identified. The sequenced sample consisted of PBMCs. The chain uses TRBV6-1 and TRBJ1-2, with 7 bases fitting TRBD1. The sequence was collected from a middle-aged woman in good health and CMV-seronegative. The CDR3 bases are TGTGCCACCCCGGGACAGATAAGGTTATGGGGCTACACCTTC. Its translation is CATPGQIRLWGYTF.